The present TCR beta chain was sequenced within a study of identical twins. This clonotype has just a few counts. CDR3 size: 15 residues. V was shortened by 5 bases and J by 0 bases, with 13 bases between the two germline ends. One entry per CDR3 protein, called by TCRdb with MiXCR from the 5' RACE reads. The sample has about 730,000 distinct CDR3 sequences, roughly 20% seen once. These sequences were also reported in another study, on T cells expressing NK-cell markers. That paper states: There remained a lack of clarity about HCMV specificity of expanded NKG2C+ T cell clones.

The chain is built from TRBV12-3 or TRBV12-4 and TRBJ1-1; TRBD1 might be the D (6 bases). Source material: PBMCs. This receptor was taken from a young woman in good health. The CDR3 DNA follows: TGTGCCAGCAGTCCGTGGGGGCGGGTGAACACTGAAGCTTTCTTT. It translates to CASSPWGRVNTEAFF.